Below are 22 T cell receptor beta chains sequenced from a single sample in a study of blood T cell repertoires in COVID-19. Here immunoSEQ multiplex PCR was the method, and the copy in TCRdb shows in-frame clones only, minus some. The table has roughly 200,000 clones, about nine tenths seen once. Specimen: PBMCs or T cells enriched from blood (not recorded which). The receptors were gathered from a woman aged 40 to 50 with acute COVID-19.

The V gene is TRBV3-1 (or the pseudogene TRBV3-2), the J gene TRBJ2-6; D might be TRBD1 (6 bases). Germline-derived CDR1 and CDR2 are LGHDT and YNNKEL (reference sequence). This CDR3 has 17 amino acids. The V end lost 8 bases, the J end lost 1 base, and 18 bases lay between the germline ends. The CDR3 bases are TGTGCCAGCGAGGCGCACAGGGTGGGGTCTGGGGCCAACGTCCTGACTTTC. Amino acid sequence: CASEAHRVGSGANVLTF.

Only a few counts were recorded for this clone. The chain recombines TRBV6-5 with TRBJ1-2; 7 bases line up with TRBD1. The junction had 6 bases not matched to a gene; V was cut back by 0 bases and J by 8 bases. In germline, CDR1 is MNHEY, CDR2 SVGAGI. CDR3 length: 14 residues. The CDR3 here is CASSYSTGKGGYTF. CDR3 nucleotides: TGTGCCAGCAGTTACTCGACAGGGAAGGGCGGCTACACCTTC.

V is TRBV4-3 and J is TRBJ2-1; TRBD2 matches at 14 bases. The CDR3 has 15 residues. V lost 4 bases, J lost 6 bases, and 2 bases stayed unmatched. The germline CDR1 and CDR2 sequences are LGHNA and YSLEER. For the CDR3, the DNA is TGCGCCAGCAGCCCTGGGACTAGCGGGGGCAATGAGCAGTTCTTC. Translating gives CASSPGTSGGNEQFF.

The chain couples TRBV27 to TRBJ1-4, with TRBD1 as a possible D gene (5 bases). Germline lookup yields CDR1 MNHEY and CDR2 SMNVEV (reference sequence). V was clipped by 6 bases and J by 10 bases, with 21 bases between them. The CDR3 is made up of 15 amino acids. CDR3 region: CASSLTPLGGRKLFF. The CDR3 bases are TGTGCCAGCAGCCTGACTCCTCTGGGGGGAAGAAAACTGTTTTTT.

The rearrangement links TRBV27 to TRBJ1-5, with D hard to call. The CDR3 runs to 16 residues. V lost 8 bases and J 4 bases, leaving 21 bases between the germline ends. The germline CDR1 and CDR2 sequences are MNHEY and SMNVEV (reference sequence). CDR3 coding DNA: TGTGCCAGCCGACCGAAGAGTGAGGGCGAAAATCAGCCCCAGCATTTT. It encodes CASRPKSEGENQPQHF.

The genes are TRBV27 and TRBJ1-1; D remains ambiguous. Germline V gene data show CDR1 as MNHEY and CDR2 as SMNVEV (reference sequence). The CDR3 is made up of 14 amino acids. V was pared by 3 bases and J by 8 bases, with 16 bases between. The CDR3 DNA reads TGTGCCAGCAGTTTGGTGGGTGGAGTTCCGGAAGCTTTCTTT. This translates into CASSLVGGVPEAFF.

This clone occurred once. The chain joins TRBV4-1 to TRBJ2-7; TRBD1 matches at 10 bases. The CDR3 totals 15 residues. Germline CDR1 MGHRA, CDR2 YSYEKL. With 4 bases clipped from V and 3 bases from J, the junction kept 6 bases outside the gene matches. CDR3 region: CASSPLGQGIYEQYF. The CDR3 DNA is TGCGCCAGCAGCCCGTTGGGACAGGGGATCTACGAGCAGTACTTC.

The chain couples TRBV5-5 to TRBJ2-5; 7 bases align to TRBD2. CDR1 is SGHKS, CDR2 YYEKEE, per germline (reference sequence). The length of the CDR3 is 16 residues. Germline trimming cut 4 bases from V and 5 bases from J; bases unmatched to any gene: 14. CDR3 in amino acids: CASSTGFLTSAETQYF. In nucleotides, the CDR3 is TGTGCCAGCAGCACGGGGTTCCTTACTAGCGCGGAGACCCAGTACTTC.

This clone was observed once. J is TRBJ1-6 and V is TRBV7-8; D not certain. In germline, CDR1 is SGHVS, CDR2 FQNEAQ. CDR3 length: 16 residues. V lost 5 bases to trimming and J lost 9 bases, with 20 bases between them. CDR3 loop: CASSIQLVGSGSPLHF. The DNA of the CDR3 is TGTGCCAGCAGCATCCAATTGGTGGGGAGTGGTTCACCCCTCCACTTT.

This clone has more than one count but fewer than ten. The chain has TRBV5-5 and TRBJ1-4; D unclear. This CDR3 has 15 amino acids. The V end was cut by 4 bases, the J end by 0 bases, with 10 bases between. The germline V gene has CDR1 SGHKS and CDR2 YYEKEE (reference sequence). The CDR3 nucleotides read TGTGCCAGCAGCCGCGCGGGTGCAACTAATGAAAAACTGTTTTTT. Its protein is CASSRAGATNEKLFF. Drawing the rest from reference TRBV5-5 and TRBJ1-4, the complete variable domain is DAGVTQSPTHLIKTRGQQVTLRCSPISGHKSVSWYQQVLGQGPQFIFQYYEKEERGRGNFPDRFSARQFPNYSSELNVNALLLGDSALYLCASSRAGATNEKLFFGSGTQLSVL.

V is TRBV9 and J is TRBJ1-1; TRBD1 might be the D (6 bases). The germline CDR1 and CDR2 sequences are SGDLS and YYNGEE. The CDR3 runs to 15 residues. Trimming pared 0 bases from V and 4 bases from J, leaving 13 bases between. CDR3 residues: CASSVGGGAGTEAFF. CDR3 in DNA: TGTGCCAGCAGCGTAGGCGGGGGGGCTGGCACTGAAGCTTTCTTT.

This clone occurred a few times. The CDR3, as DNA: TGTGCCTGGACGAGAGACAGGGGGCAGGGTGGCTACACCTTC. Translation: CAWTRDRGQGGYTF. This chain joins TRBV30 and TRBJ1-2, with 10 bases that match TRBD1. After removal of 4 bases from V and 7 bases from J, the junction contained 9 bases not matched to a gene. Germline CDR1 reads GTSNPN; CDR2 reads SVGIG (reference sequence). The CDR3 length is 14 residues.

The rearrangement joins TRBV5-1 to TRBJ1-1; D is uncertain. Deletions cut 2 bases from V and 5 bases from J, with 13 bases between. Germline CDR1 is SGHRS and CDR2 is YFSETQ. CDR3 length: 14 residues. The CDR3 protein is CASSLKAGPTEAFF. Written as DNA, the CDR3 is TGCGCCAGCAGCTTAAAGGCTGGGCCTACTGAAGCTTTCTTT.

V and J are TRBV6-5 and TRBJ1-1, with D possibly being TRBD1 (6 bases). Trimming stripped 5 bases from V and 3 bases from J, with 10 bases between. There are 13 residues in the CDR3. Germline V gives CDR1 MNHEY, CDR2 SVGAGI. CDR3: CASSRTGYTEAFF. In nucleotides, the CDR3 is TGTGCCAGCAGTCGCACAGGGTACACTGAAGCTTTCTTT.

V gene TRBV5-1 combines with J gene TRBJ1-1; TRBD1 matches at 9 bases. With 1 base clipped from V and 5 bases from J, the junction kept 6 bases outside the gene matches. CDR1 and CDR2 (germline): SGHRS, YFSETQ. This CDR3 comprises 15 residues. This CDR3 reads CASSLQGQGSTEAFF. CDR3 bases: TGCGCCAGCAGCTTGCAGGGACAGGGATCTACTGAAGCTTTCTTT.

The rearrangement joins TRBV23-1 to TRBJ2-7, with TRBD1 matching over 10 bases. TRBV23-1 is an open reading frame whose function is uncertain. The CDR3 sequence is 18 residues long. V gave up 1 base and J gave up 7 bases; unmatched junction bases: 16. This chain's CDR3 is CASSQLWDRGPPEVEQYV. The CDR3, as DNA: TGCGCCAGCAGTCAATTATGGGACAGGGGCCCTCCGGAGGTTGAGCAGTACGTC.

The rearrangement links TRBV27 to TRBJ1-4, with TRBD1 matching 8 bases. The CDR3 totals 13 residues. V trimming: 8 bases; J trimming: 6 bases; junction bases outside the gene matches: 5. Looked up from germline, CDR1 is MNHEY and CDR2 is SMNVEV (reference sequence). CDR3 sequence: CASYGQGYEKLFF. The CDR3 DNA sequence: TGTGCCAGCTACGGACAGGGTTATGAAAAACTGTTTTTT.

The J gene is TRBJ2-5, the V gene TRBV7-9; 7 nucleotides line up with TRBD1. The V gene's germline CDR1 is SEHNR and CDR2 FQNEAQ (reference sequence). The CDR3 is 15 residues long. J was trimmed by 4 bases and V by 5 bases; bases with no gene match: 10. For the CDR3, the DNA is TGTGCCAGCAGCGGATCGACAGGGCGCAGAGAGACCCAGTACTTC. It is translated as CASSGSTGRRETQYF.

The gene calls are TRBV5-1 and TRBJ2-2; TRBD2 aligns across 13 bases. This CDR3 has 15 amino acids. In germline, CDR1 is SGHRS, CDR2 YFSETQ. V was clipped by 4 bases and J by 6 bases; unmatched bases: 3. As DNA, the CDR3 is TGCGCCAGCAGCGGGGGGACTAGCGGGGCCGGGGAGCTGTTTTTT. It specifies CASSGGTSGAGELFF.

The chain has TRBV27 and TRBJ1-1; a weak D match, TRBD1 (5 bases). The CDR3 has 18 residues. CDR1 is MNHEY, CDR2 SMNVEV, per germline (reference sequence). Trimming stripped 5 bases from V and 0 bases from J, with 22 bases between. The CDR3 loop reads CASSPTATAPIMNTEAFF. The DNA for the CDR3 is TGTGCCAGCAGTCCGACGGCGACAGCCCCAATTATGAACACTGAAGCTTTCTTT.

Here the CDR3 reads CASSLKGPGANVLTF. CDR3 sequence (DNA): TGTGCCAGCAGTTTAAAGGGGCCTGGGGCCAACGTCCTGACTTTC. The rearrangement joins TRBV27 to TRBJ2-6; weak D call: TRBD1 (5 bases). V gave up 2 bases and J gave up 2 bases, with 7 bases separating them. CDR3 size: 15 residues. The germline V gene has CDR1 MNHEY and CDR2 SMNVEV (reference sequence). The complete variable domain, with remaining parts taken from reference TRBV27 and TRBJ2-6, reads EAQVTQNPRYLITVTGKKLTVTCSQNMNHEYMSWYRQDPGLGLRQIYYSMNVEVTDKGDVPEGYKVSRKEKRNFPLILESPSPNQTSLYFCASSLKGPGANVLTFGAGSRLTVL.

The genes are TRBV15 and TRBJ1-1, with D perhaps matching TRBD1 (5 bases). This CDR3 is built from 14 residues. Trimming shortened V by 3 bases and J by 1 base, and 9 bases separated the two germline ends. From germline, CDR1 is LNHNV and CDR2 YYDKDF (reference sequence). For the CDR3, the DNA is TGTGCCACCAGCAGGACAGTAGGGAACACTGAAGCTTTCTTT. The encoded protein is CATSRTVGNTEAFF.